This T cell receptor beta chain derives from a study of control samples from healthy donors and cancer patients. This clone was seen only once. Sequenced by immunoSEQ multiplex PCR; TCRdb stores in-frame clones only, minus some. The table has around 3,000 clones, around 75% seen once. V gave up 4 bases and J gave up 7 bases, with 17 bases separating them. The CDR3 is made up of 14 amino acids. Germline CDR1 is SGHNT and CDR2 is YYREEE (reference sequence). Material: formalin-fixed, paraffin-embedded tissue. This clonotype was obtained from a male donor with melanoma. This chain connects TRBV5-4 to TRBJ2-5, with D possibly matching TRBD1 (5 bases). The CDR3: CASSVQGRSGTQYF. CDR3 bases: TGTGCCAGCAGCGTTCAGGGCCGAAGTGGGACCCAGTACTTC.